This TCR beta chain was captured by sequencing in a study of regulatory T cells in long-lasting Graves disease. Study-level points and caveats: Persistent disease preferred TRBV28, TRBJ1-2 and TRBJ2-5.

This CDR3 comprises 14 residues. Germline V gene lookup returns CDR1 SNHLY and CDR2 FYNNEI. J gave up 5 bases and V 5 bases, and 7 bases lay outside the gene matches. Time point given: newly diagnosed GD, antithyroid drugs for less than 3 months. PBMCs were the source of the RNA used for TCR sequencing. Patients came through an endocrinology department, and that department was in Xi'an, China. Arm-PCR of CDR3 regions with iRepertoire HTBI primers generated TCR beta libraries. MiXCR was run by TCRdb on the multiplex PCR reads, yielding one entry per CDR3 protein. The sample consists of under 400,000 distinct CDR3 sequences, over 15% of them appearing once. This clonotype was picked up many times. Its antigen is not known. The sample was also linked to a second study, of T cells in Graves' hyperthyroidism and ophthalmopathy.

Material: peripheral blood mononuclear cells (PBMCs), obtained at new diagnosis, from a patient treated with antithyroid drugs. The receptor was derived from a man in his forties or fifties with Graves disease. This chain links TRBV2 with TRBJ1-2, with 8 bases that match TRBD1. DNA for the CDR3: TGTGCCAGCAGTTCAGGGGGCTGGGAGTATGGCTACACCTTC. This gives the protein CASSSGGWEYGYTF.